This T cell receptor beta chain was identified during a study of regulatory T cells in long-lasting Graves disease (dated by TCRdb to about 2021). General notes on the study: Antithyroid drugs had been taken for less than 3 months by newly diagnosed Graves' disease patients. Persistent Graves' disease patients were compared with newly diagnosed Graves' disease patients by peripheral blood TCR sequencing and RNA sequencing. The study was registered as a clinical trial and conducted in China. A total of roughly 33 samples were covered by TCR sequencing, comprising some 13 persistent and roughly 20 newly diagnosed Graves' disease patients. What the study reported, not specific to this receptor: Only peripheral blood was studied, because thyroid tissue, the primary lesion, was inaccessible. Compared with newly diagnosed patients, patients with persistent Graves' disease had lower TCR Shannon entropy and fewer highly expanded clones, which suggests clonal expansion. Sequencing and analysis were restricted to the TCR beta chain. Patients with persistent disease shared more public clonotypes (approximately 2,500) than newly diagnosed patients did (roughly 970). TRBV28, TRBJ1-2 and TRBJ2-5 were preferentially used in persistent disease, while TRBV20-1 and TRBJ2-1 were favored in newly diagnosed disease. As a limitation, the authors acknowledged that the small sample size may reduce accuracy.

Comments on this clonotype: It lacks a known antigen. Per-nucleotide qualities are absent, and no much larger clonotype sits a single base away.

Library construction relied on multiplex PCR. The instrument was an Illumina HiSeq 4000. TCR beta libraries were built with iRepertoire HTBI primers and Arm-PCR amplification of CDR3 regions. Gel purification was performed on PCR products prior to sequencing. The original methods were these. A total of around 66 TRBV and approximately 15 TRBJ segments were identified across samples and were used for gene usage analysis of CDR3 amino acid clonotypes. COPE and FqMerger were used to merge filtered high-quality paired reads into contigs. BLAST was used to align contigs to the IMGT TRBV, TRBD and TRBJ reference genes, and CDR3 was defined following IMGT. Highly expanded clones were defined as clonotypes with a frequency above 0.1%. Shannon entropy was used to measure repertoire diversity, and the Gini coefficient was used to measure V-J evenness. Clonotypes shared by more than one individual were considered public. TCRdb trimmed public reads at Q25 via fastp, called clones via MiXCR and kept in-frame beta chains. Identical CDR3 protein sequences are pooled into one entry, listed with their most common genes and DNA. In this record, the V and J calls reflect TCRdb's handling and not the investigators' own analysis. This sample has more than 450,000 distinct CDR3 sequences in its table, and about 17% of those were observed once. In total, the top ten clones hold over 9% of the sample.

The label giving this sample's time point can be read as: newly diagnosed GD, antithyroid drugs for less than 3 months. For both TCR sequencing and RNA sequencing, RNA was extracted from PBMCs in TRIzol. The diagnosis of Graves' disease followed American Thyroid Association guidelines. Recruitment of patients was carried out at an endocrinology department in Xi'an, China. Each patient gave around 9 milliliters of peripheral blood, collected in an EDTA anticoagulant tube. Ficoll Paque Plus density gradient separation was used to isolate PBMCs, and no additional T cell sorting was done. RNA quality was checked with an Agilent 2100 Bioanalyzer and agarose gel, and concentration with a NanoDrop 2000. The CDR3 covers 13 residues, taking in both the cysteine and the phenylalanine. The kept DNA is CDR3 alone, 39 bases in frame from the first base. V is trimmed back by 5 bases and J by 8 bases, and the junction contains 4 bases that no gene match accounts for. CDR1 and CDR2 are drawn from the germline V gene: MNHNS, SASEGT.

The data also belong to a second study, concerning T cells in Graves' hyperthyroidism and ophthalmopathy. As that second study puts it: Graves' hyperthyroidism was defined as stable when no progression to ophthalmopathy occurred over 18 months of follow-up. Hyperthyroidism patients were aged 18 to 65 years and newly diagnosed, with disease duration of less than 2 months. Exclusion was applied to patients with uncontrolled infections, other autoimmune diseases, pregnancy or lactation. Diagnoses relied on clinical symptoms, serum thyroxine and TRAb, thyroid ultrasound and orbital computed tomography. A first-round RT-PCR of the TCR CDR3 used the HTBI primer set with the Qiagen OneStep RT-PCR kit. Most expanded thyroid clonotypes (frequency above 0.001) were also detected in blood, a finding suggesting that blood repertoires may reflect thyroid immune responses. A 13 V-J signature model separated ophthalmopathy from stable hyperthyroidism, with about 90% sensitivity and 81.08% specificity in cross-validation and 80%/75% in testing. In validation, the model predicted progression to ophthalmopathy a median of around six months before onset, with roughly 71% sensitivity and 72.22% specificity. To identify distinguishing TCR V-J signatures, a discovery cohort of 100 patients was used, comprising 43 with Graves' ophthalmopathy and some 60 with stable Graves' hyperthyroidism. Prospective prediction of ophthalmopathy was tested in an independent validation cohort of approximately 19 hyperthyroidism patients and 17 patients who later progressed to ophthalmopathy. The roughly 90 discovery patients were divided at random into training and test sets in a 7:3 ratio. The study also compared thyroid tissue and blood T-cell repertoires from about 6 Graves' hyperthyroidism patients. After sampling, hyperthyroidism patients received methimazole starting at 30 mg daily, and ophthalmopathy patients received high-dose intravenous methylprednisolone. Libraries were constructed in a second round of multiplex PCR, after which size selection and purification were performed. Sequencing of the libraries was done on an Illumina HiSeq2000 using paired-end 100 bp reads. SOAPnuke was used to process the raw data, throwing out any read that contained adapters or uncalled bases, had a mean Phred below 15, or lacked an exact constant-primer or identifier match. COPE v1.2.5 was used to merge the high-quality paired reads, and each unique nucleotide sequence was defined as a clonotype. Clonotypes were aligned to IMGT TRBV, TRBD and TRBJ reference segments using MiTCR v1.1. The analysis included only V-J combinations with a frequency above 0.0001, which together covered more than 99% of the repertoires. The TCS score was defined as the ratio of F50 (clonal expansion) to E x V (chaos), calculated using BLOSUM62-based TCRdist between CDR3 peptides within each V-J. Welch's t-statistics and random forest reduced around 520 V-J features to 13, which were used in a naive Bayes classifier (R e1071). Sample size was not statistically predetermined, and blinding of investigators to group allocation was not performed. TCR Vbeta CDR3 sequencing of roughly 140 peripheral blood samples (roughly 43 ophthalmopathy, 75 to 85 hyperthyroidism and around 17 progressor patients) is reported in the paper.

The chain employs TRBV6-1 and TRBJ1-2; a stretch of 11 junction bases matches TRBD1. The starting material was peripheral blood mononuclear cells (PBMCs), obtained at new diagnosis, from a patient treated with antithyroid drugs. The sequence came from a man aged 35 to 55 with Graves disease. Donor details come from another sample of the same person, matched by shared clones. The base sequence is TGTGCCAGCAGTCTCAGGACAGGGGGCGGCTACACCTTC. It encodes CASSLRTGGGYTF.